This T cell receptor beta chain was sequenced during a study of T cell responses to AZD1222 COVID-19 vaccine. The protocol was immunoSEQ multiplex PCR, while the TCRdb copy is restricted to in-frame clones and leaves out a portion. This table has about 100,000 clones, about 92% appearing once. General study points: No repertoire was sampled before or during the peak T cell response, only after it. Nearly half of spike-specific TCRs reportedly go after variant regions that carry no mutations.

In regard to this clone: The antigen remains unidentified.

This specimen consisted of peripheral blood, obtained on day 0 of AZD1222 vaccination. This receptor was obtained from an adult in good health.

The CDR3 region has the DNA TGCGCCAGCAGCTTGGAACTGAGCGAGGGGACAGATACGCAGTATTTT. Protein sequence: CASSLELSEGTDTQYF. The chain has TRBV5-1 and TRBJ2-3; D tentatively reads TRBD1 or TRBD2 (5 bases each). Per the germline V gene, CDR1 is SGHRS and CDR2 is YFSETQ. V was clipped by 0 bases and J by 3 bases, with 14 bases between them. The CDR3 has 16 residues.